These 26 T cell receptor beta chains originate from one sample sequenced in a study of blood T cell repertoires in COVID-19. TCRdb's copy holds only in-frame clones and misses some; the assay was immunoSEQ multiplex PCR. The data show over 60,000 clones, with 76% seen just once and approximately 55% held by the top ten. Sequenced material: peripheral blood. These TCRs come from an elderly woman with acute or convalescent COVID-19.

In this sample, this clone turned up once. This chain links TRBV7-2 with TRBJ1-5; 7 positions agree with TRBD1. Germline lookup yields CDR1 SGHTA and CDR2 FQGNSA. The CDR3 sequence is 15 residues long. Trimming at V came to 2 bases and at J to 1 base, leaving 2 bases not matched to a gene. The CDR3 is CASSLNRGSNQPQHF. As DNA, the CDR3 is TGTGCCAGCAGCTTAAACAGGGGAAGCAATCAGCCCCAGCATTTT.

DNA of the CDR3: TGTGCCAGCAGCTTAGACGTGGGGGGCTACAATGAGCAGTTCTTC. Encoded protein: CASSLDVGGYNEQFF. The V call is TRBV7-2, the J call TRBJ2-1; TRBD2 might be the D (6 bases). The CDR3 covers 15 residues. Trimming stripped 1 base from V and 3 bases from J, with 10 bases between. Germline-derived CDR1 and CDR2 are SGHTA and FQGNSA.

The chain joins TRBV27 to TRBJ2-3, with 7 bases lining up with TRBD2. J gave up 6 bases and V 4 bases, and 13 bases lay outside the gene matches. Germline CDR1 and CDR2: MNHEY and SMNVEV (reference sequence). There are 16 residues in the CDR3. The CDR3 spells CASSSPTSWDRDTQYF. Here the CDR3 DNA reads TGTGCCAGCAGTTCCCCGACTAGCTGGGATAGGGATACGCAGTATTTT.

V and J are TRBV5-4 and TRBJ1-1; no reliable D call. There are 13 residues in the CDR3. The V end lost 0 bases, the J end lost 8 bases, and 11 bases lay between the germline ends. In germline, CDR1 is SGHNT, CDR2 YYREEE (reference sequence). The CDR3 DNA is TGTGCCAGCAGCTTGGCCGAGAAGAGAGAAGCTTTCTTT. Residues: CASSLAEKREAFF.

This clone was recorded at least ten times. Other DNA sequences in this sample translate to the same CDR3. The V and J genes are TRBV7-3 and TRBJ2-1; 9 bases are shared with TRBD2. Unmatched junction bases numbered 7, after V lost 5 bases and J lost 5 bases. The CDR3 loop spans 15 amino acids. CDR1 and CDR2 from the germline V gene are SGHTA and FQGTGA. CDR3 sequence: CASSPLAGINNEQFF. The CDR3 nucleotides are TGTGCCAGCAGCCCCCTAGCGGGAATAAACAATGAGCAGTTCTTC.

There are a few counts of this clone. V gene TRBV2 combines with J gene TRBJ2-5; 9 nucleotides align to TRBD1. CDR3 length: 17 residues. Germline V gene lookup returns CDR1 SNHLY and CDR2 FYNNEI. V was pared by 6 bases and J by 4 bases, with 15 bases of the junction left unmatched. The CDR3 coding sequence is TGTGCCAGCAGACGAACGGGGACAGGGTCGAGGGGAGAGACCCAGTACTTC. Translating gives CASRRTGTGSRGETQYF.

The CDR3 here is CASSLAVGLAGNRVNEQFF. The CDR3 DNA is TGCGCCAGCAGCTTGGCCGTCGGACTAGCGGGAAATCGCGTCAATGAGCAGTTCTTC. The chain uses TRBV5-1 and TRBJ2-1, with 12 bases that match TRBD2. This CDR3 spans 19 amino acids. The ends lost 0 bases at V and 6 bases at J; junction bases unmatched: 13. Germline V gives CDR1 SGHRS, CDR2 YFSETQ.

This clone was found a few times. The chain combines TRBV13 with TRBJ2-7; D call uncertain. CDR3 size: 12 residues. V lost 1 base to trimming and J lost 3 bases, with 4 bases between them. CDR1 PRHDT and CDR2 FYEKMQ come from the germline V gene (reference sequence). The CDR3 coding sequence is TGTGCCAGCAGCTTAGAACACTACGAGCAGTACTTC. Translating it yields CASSLEHYEQYF.

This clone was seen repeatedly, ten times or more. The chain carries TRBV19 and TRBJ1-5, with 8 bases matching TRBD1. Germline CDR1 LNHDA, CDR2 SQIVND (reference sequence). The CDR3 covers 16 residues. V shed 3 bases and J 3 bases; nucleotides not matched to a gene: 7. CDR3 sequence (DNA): TGTGCCAGTAGTATCGGACAGGGTTACCTCAATCAGCCCCAGCATTTT. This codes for CASSIGQGYLNQPQHF.

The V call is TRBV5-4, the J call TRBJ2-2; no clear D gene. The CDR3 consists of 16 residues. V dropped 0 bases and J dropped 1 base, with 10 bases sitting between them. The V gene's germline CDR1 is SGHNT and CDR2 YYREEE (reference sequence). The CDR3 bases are TGTGCCAGCAGCTTGGGAGGAGCTCTGAACACCGGGGAGCTGTTTTTT. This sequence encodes CASSLGGALNTGELFF.

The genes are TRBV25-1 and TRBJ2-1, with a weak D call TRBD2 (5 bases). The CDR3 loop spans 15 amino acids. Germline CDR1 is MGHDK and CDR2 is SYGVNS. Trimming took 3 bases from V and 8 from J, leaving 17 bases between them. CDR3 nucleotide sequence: TGTGCCAGCAGTGAGGTGACGGGGATAAGCGATGAGCAGTTCTTC. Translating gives CASSEVTGISDEQFF.

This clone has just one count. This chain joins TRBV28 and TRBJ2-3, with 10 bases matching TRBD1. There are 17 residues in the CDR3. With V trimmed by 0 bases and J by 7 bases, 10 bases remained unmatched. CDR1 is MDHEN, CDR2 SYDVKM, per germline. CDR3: CASSLWGQGQSQNTQYF. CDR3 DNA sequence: TGTGCCAGCAGTTTATGGGGACAGGGGCAGTCACAGAATACGCAGTATTTT.

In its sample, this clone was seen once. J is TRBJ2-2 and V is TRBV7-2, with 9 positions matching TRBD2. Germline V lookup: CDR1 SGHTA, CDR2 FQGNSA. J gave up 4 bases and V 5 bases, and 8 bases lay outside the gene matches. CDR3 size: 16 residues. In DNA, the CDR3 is TGTGCCAGCAGCCCACAGACTAGCGGCCCCACCGGGGAGCTGTTTTTT. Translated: CASSPQTSGPTGELFF.

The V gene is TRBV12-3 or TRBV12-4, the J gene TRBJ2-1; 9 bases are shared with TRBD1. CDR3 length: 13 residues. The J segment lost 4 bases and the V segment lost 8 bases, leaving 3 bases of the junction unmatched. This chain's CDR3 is CASSGQGYNEQFF. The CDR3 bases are TGTGCCAGCTCGGGACAGGGTTACAATGAGCAGTTCTTC.

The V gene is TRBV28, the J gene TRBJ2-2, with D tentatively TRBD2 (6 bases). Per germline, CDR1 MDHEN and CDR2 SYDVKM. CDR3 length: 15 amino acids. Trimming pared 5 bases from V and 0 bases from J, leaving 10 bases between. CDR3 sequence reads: CASSSGPSNTGELFF. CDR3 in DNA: TGTGCCAGCAGTAGCGGGCCGTCGAACACCGGGGAGCTGTTTTTT.

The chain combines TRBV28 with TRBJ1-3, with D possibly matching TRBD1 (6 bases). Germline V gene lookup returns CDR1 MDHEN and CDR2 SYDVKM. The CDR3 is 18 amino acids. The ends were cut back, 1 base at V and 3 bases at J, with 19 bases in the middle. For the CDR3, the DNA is TGTGCCAGCAGTTTATTTAGGCCTTTGTCCAGGGGTGGAAACACCATATATTTT. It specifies CASSLFRPLSRGGNTIYF. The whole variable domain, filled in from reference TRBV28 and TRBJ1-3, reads DVKVTQSSRYLVKRTGEKVFLECVQDMDHENMFWYRQDPGLGLRLIYFSYDVKMKEKGDIPEGYSVSREKKERFSLILESASTNQTSMYLCASSLFRPLSRGGNTIYFGEGSWLTVV.

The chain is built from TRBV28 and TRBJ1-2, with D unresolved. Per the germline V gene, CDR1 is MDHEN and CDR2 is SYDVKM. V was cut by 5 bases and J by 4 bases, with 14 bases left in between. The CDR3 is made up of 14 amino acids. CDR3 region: CASSPSPWSYGYTF. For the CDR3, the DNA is TGTGCCAGCAGTCCGAGCCCCTGGAGCTATGGCTACACCTTC.

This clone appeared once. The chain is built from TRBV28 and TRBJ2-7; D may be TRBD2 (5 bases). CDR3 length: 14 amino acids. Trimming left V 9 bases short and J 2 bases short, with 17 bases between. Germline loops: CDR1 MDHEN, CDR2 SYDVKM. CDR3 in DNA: TGTGCCAGTCAGGTGCGGGCTGGCCCCTACGAGCAGTACTTC. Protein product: CASQVRAGPYEQYF.

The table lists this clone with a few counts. This CDR3 reads CASSIMAGGNEQFF. The CDR3 region has the DNA TGTGCCAGTAGTATAATGGCAGGGGGCAATGAGCAGTTCTTC. This rearrangement joins TRBV19 to TRBJ2-1; 7 bases match TRBD1. The CDR3 extends over 14 amino acids. Germline V gene lookup returns CDR1 LNHDA and CDR2 SQIVND (reference sequence). Trimming at V came to 2 bases and at J to 6 bases, leaving 4 bases not matched to a gene. The full variable domain, in which reference TRBV19 and TRBJ2-1 provide the parts outside the CDR3, is DGGITQSPKYLFRKEGQNVTLSCEQNLNHDAMYWYRQDPGQGLRLIYYSQIVNDFQKGDIAEGYSVSREKKESFPLTVTSAQKNPTAFYLCASSIMAGGNEQFFGPGTRLTVL.

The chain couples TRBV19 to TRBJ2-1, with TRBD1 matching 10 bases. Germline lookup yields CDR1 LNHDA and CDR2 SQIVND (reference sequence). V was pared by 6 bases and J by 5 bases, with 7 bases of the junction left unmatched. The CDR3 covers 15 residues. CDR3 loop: CASSRGDRGHNEQFF. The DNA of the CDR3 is TGTGCCAGTAGCCGGGGGGACAGGGGCCACAATGAGCAGTTCTTC. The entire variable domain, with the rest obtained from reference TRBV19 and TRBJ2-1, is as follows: DGGITQSPKYLFRKEGQNVTLSCEQNLNHDAMYWYRQDPGQGLRLIYYSQIVNDFQKGDIAEGYSVSREKKESFPLTVTSAQKNPTAFYLCASSRGDRGHNEQFFGPGTRLTVL.

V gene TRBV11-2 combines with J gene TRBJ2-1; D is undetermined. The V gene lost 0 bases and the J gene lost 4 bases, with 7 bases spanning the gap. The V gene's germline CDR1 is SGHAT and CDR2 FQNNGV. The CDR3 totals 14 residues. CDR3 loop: CASSLDLSYNEQFF. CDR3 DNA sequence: TGTGCCAGCAGCTTAGACCTTAGTTACAATGAGCAGTTCTTC. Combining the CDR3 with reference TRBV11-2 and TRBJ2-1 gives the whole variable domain EAGVAQSPRYKIIEKRQSVAFWCNPISGHATLYWYQQILGQGPKLLIQFQNNGVVDDSQLPKDRFSAERLKGVDSTLKIQPAKLEDSAVYLCASSLDLSYNEQFFGPGTRLTVL.

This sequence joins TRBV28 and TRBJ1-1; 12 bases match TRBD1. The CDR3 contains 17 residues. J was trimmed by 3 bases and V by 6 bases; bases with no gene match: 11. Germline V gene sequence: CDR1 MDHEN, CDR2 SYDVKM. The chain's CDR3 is CASSSWGQGAEDTEAFF. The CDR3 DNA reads TGTGCCAGCAGCTCCTGGGGACAGGGGGCGGAGGACACTGAAGCTTTCTTT.

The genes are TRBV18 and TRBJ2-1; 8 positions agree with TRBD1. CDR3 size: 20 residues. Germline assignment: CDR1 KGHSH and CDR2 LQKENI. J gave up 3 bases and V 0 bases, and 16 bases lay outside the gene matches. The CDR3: CASSPPWQGALPMDYNEQFF. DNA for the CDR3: TGTGCCAGCTCACCACCGTGGCAGGGGGCTCTTCCGATGGACTACAATGAGCAGTTCTTC. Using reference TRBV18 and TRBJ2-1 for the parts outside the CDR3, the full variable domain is NAGVMQNPRHLVRRRGQEARLRCSPMKGHSHVYWYRQLPEEGLKFMVYLQKENIIDESGMPKERFSAEFPKEGPSILRIQQVVRGDSAAYFCASSPPWQGALPMDYNEQFFGPGTRLTVL.

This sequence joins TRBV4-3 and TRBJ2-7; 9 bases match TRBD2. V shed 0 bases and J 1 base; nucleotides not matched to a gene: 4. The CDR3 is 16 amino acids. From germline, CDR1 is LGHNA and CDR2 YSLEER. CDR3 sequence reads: CASSQEWLAGSYEQYF. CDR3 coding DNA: TGCGCCAGCAGCCAAGAGTGGCTAGCGGGATCCTACGAGCAGTACTTC.

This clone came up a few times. CDR3 DNA sequence: TGTGCCAGCAGCCAAGGGGCTAGCGGTCGGAATGAGCAGTTCTTC. Encoded protein: CASSQGASGRNEQFF. The V gene is TRBV3-1 (or the pseudogene TRBV3-2), the J gene TRBJ2-1; 7 bases fit TRBD2. The trim removed 1 base at V and 7 bases at J, leaving 7 bases unmatched. This CDR3 has 15 residues. CDR1 and CDR2 (germline): LGHDT, YNNKEL (reference sequence).

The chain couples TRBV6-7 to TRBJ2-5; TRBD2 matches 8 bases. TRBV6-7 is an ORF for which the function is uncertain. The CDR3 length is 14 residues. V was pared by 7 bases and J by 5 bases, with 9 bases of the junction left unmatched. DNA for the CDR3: TGTGCCAGCATCCTCGGGGGGGCAGGGGAGACCCAGTACTTC. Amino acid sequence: CASILGGAGETQYF.